One sample yielded the 10 T cell receptor beta chains listed below, sequenced in a study of HIV-infected patients and healthy controls (dated by TCRdb to the mid-2010s). Whole blood was used without fractionating the cells, so the repertoire represented all peripheral T cells without sorting. The library was made by 5' RACE. The sequencing machine was an Illumina MiSeq. Approximately 0.5 ug RNA was reverse transcribed with SuperScript III using primers against the alpha and beta constant regions. Separate libraries for the alpha and beta chains were generated through chain-specific third strand synthesis that incorporated multiplexing indices. The raw public data were reprocessed by TCRdb itself: fastp quality trimming at Q25, MiXCR clonotype calling, in-frame beta chains only. Under each unique CDR3 protein, matching rows form one entry showing the most common genes and DNA. The sample table holds 15,000 to 18,000 distinct CDR3 sequences, of which 6.5% to 7.5% were seen once. Jointly, the top ten make up around 8% of the sample.

Material for sequencing was blood. All receptors come from an adult in good health.

This clonotype was observed many times. This chain joins TRBV7-2 and TRBJ2-3; a weak D match, TRBD2 (7 bases). Germline CDR1 and CDR2: SGHTA and FQGNSA. The CDR3 has 15 residues. Trimming removed 1 base at V and 9 bases at J, with 17 bases between. In nucleotides, the CDR3 is TGTGCCAGCAGCTTAGGTCCGTCCGCGGGGGCCACGCAGTATTTT. Its translation: CASSLGPSAGATQYF. The whole variable domain, remainder taken from reference TRBV7-2 and TRBJ2-3, is GAGVSQSPSNKVTEKGKDVELRCDPISGHTALYWYRQSLGQGLEFLIYFQGNSAPDKSGLPSDRFSAERTGGSVSTLTIQRTQQEDSAVYLCASSLGPSAGATQYFGPGTRLTVL.

This clonotype was found once. The V call is TRBV7-9, the J call TRBJ2-7; no reliable D call. Trimming shortened V by 3 bases and J by 2 bases, and 14 bases separated the two germline ends. The germline CDR1 and CDR2 sequences are SEHNR and FQNEAQ (reference sequence). This CDR3 has 15 amino acids. This chain's CDR3 is CASSFASADPYEQYF. In DNA, the CDR3 is TGTGCCAGCAGCTTTGCTTCGGCCGACCCCTACGAGCAGTACTTC.

In this sample, this clonotype is medium-sized. This chain connects TRBV19 to TRBJ2-3; D call uncertain. This CDR3 region has 12 residues. Between the trimmed V and J ends, which lost 5 bases and 2 bases, there was a span of 5 bases. CDR1 and CDR2 from the germline V gene are LNHDA and SQIVND (reference sequence). Here the CDR3 reads CASSVATDTQYF. As DNA, the CDR3 is TGTGCCAGTAGTGTAGCCACAGATACGCAGTATTTT.

The chain recombines TRBV4-1 with TRBJ2-1, with TRBD2 matching over 10 bases. Germline values: CDR1 MGHRA, CDR2 YSYEKL. The CDR3 is 16 residues long. V trimming: 7 bases; J trimming: 6 bases; junction bases outside the gene matches: 12. CDR3 in DNA: TGCGCCAGCACCTTTACGGCCAGCGGGAGGGCCAATGAGCAGTTCTTC. Protein sequence: CASTFTASGRANEQFF.

This clonotype was found many times. This chain joins TRBV4-1 and TRBJ2-7; D is tentatively TRBD1 or TRBD2 (6 bases each). This CDR3 contains 17 residues. In germline, CDR1 is MGHRA, CDR2 YSYEKL. V lost 1 base and J lost 1, with 17 bases in between. The CDR3 DNA sequence: TGCGCCAGCAGCCAAGCCCGGGGGCAGGGAGAGTCCTACGAGCAGTACTTC. Amino acids: CASSQARGQGESYEQYF.

This clonotype was found many times. The rearrangement uses TRBV6-6 and TRBJ1-6, with D maybe TRBD1 (5 bases). Germline CDR1 and CDR2: MNHNY and SVGAGI (reference sequence). The CDR3 runs to 18 residues. Deletions cut 0 bases from V and 1 base from J, with 13 bases between. The CDR3 loop reads CASSYSSSEGSYNSPLHF. The CDR3 DNA reads TGTGCCAGCAGTTACTCGTCATCCGAGGGGTCCTATAATTCACCCCTCCACTTT.

This clonotype was detected ten times or more. V is TRBV5-1 and J is TRBJ1-1; no reliable D call. This CDR3 is 13 amino acids long. Deletions cut 1 base from V and 1 base from J, with 5 bases between. The germline V gene has CDR1 SGHRS and CDR2 YFSETQ. The chain's CDR3 is CASSLSENTEAFF. CDR3 nucleotide sequence: TGCGCCAGCAGCTTGTCAGAGAACACTGAAGCTTTCTTT.

As to this clonotype: A much larger clone sits a single nucleotide away, making a read error possible. The genes are TRBV4-3 and TRBJ2-7; D possibly corresponds to TRBD2 (6 bases). Germline-derived CDR1 and CDR2 are LGHNA and YSLEER. The CDR3 sequence is 13 residues long. CDR3 nucleotides: TGCGCCAGCAGCCCGTTAAAGGGCCGGGAGCATTACTTC. It encodes CASSPLKGREHYF.

By proportion, this clonotype is medium-sized. The genes are TRBV7-2 and TRBJ2-7; TRBD2 matches 7 bases. The CDR3 consists of 15 residues. V was clipped by 4 bases and J by 3 bases; unmatched bases: 9. CDR1 and CDR2 (germline): SGHTA, FQGNSA. The CDR3 loop is CASSSPASGHYEQYF. The CDR3 DNA reads as TGTGCCAGCAGCTCCCCGGCTAGCGGCCACTACGAGCAGTACTTC.

This clonotype appeared many times. The rearrangement uses TRBV20-1 and TRBJ1-2; D is uncertain. V was cut by 2 bases and J by 6 bases, with 13 bases left in between. Germline values: CDR1 DFQATT, CDR2 SNEGSKA (reference sequence). The CDR3 is made up of 13 amino acids. CDR3 amino acids: CSARTPWTDGYTF. In nucleotides, the CDR3 is TGCAGTGCTAGAACCCCATGGACGGATGGCTACACCTTC.